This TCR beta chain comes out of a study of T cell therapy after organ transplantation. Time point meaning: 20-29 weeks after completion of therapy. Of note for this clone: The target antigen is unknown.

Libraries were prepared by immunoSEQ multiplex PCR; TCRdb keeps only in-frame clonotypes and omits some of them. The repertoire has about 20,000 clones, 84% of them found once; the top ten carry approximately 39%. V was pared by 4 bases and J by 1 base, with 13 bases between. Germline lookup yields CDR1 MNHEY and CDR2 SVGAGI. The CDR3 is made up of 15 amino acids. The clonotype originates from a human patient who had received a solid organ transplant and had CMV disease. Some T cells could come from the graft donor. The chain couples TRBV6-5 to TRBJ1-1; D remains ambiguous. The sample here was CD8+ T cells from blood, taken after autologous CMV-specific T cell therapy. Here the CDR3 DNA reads TGTGCCAGCAGTTTTAAGGACGGATGGAACACTGAAGCTTTCTTT. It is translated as CASSFKDGWNTEAFF.